This T cell receptor beta chain was captured by sequencing in a study of OX40 agonist ivuxolimab in advanced cancers. Overall study context: Of the patients, three showed partial responses, one with hepatocellular carcinoma and two with cutaneous melanoma. Overall study results and limits: In CD8+ T cells, expanded clones were on average more numerous than in CD4+.

On this clone: Antigen: not known.

Libraries were prepared by immunoSEQ multiplex PCR; TCRdb keeps only in-frame clonotypes and omits some of them. Altogether around 53,000 clones are present, 80% to 85% being singletons, with the ten largest covering roughly 0.6%. Germline lookup yields CDR1 SGHNT and CDR2 YYREEE (reference sequence). CDR3 length: 15 amino acids. This specimen was CD4+ or CD8+ T cells sorted from blood, taken in a trial of the OX40 agonist ivuxolimab. The origin of this receptor is an adult with an advanced solid tumor such as melanoma, head and neck, liver or kidney cancer. This rearrangement joins TRBV5-4 to TRBJ2-5; 9 bases are a match to TRBD1. The J call may be incorrect, as the DNA end agrees better with TRBJ2-7. CDR3 sequence reads: CASSLAGTGNYEQYF. The CDR3 DNA reads TGTGCCAGCAGCTTGGCCGGGACAGGGAACTACGAGCAGTACTTC.